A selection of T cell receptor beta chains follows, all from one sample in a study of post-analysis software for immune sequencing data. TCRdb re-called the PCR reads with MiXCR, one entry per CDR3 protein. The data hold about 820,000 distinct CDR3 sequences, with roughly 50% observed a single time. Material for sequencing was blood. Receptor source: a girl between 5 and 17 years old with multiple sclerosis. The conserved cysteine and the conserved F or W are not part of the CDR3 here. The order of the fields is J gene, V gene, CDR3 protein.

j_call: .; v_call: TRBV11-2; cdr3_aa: ANSSNSETQY
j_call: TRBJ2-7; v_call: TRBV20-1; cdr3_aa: SARDGRGLNEQY
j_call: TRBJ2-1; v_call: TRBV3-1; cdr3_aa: ASSQASGQQF
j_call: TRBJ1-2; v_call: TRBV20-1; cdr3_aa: SATPWHGNFYT
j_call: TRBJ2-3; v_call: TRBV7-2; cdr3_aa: ASSPTSGVGNTQY
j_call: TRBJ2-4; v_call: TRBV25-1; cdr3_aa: ASSTTGTSGSYIQY
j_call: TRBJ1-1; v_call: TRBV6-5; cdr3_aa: ASRGMLGTEAF
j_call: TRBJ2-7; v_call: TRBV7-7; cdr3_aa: ASSLSEIGEQY
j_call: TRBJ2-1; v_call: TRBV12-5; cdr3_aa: ASGLTSGGAAYNEQF
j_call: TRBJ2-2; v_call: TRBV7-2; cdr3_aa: ASSRTGTGVTNTGELF
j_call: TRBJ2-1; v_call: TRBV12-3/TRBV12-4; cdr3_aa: ASSFLVGAGGGNEQF
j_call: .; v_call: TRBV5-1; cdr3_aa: ASRPDRNEQY
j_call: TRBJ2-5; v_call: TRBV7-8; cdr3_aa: ASSLGTSGGRWETQY
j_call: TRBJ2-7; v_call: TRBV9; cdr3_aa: ASSVAWDSSYEQY
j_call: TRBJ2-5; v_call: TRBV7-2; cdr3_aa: ASSRMPGPSFGETQY
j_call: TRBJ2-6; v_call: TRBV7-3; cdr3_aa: ASSLRQQISGANVLT
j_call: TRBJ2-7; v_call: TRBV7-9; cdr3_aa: ASTLSGEQY
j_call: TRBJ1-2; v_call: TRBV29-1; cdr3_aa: SVGLQGSHGYT
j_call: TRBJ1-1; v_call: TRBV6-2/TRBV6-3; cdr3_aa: ASRGDRKNTEAF
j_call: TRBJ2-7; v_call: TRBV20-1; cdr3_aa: SATGTSGWYEQY
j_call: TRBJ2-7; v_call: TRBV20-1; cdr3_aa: SAAGRPAYEQY
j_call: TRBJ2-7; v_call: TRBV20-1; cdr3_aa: SARDRGMTSGRSDEQY
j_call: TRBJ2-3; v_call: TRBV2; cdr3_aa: ASLLPGPTDTQY
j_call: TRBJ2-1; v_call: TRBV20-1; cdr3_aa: SAGLAPTYNEQF
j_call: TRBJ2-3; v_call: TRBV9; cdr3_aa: ASSPELATVTDTQY
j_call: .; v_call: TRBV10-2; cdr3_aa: ASSGVQGGFEQY
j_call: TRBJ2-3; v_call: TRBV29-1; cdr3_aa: SVKAGENTQY
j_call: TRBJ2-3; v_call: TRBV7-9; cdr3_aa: ATSGGQGADTQY
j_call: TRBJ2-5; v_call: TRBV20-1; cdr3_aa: SARAPASGVQETQY
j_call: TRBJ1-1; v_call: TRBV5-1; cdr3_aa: ASRGRTGIMNTEAF
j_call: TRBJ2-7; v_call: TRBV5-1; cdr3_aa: ASSLPSGTGDYEQY
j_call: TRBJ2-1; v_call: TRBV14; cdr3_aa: ASSHPKGLGYNEQF
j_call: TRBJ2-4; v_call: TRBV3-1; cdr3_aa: ASSRIETKNIQY
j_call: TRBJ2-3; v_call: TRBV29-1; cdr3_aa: SVRGSREDTQY
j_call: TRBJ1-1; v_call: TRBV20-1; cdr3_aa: SARLTGVKNTEAF
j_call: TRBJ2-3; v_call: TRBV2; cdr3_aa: ASQSPGEWTDTQY
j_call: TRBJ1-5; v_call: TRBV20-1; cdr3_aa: SATSRQVSNQPQH
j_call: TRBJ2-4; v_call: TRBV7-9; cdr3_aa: ASSLALGTAMY
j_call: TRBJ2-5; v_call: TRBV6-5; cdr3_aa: ASSYHKRSAQPEETQY
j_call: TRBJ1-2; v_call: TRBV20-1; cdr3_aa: SARGDSINYGYT
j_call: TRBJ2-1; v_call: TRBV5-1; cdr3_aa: ASSLEAGGSDEQF
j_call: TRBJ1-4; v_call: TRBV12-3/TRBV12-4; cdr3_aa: ASRPEDRGLEKLF
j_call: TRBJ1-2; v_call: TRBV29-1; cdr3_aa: SVGGPGANYGYT
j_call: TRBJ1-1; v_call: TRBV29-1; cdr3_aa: SSWDRRGPGTEAF
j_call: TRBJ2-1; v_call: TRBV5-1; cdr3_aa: ASSLVPGLYNEQF
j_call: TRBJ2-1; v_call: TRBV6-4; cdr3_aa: ATSIEAGSVGNEQF
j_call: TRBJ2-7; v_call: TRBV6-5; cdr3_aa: ASSYSGLAGVYEQY
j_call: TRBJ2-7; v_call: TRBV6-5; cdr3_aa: ASSYSGATGDSSYEQY
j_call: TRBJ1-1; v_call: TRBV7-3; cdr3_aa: ASSLTQGMITEAF
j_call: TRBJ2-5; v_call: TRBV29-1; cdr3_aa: SVEDRSETGTGGYETQY
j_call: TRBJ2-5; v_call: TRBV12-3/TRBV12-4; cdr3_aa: ASRKTGVSEQY
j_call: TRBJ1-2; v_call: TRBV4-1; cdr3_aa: ASSQGAGSYGYT
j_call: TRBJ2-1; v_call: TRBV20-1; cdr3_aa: SARGGGREYNEQF
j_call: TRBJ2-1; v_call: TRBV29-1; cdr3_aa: SARGGEQF
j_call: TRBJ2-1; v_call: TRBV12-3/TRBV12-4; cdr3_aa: ASTTTGYNEQF